These 10 T cell receptor beta chains share one sample of origin, sequenced in a study of T-cell reconstitution after alpha-beta-depleted transplantation in children. It was with unique molecular identifiers that the TCRbeta library was prepared. TCRdb called the PCR reads again in MiXCR, with one record for every CDR3 protein. The sample lists fewer than 250,000 distinct CDR3 sequences; roughly 8.2% were seen once. The input for sequencing was PBMCs, mostly from graft donor cells, taken 180 days after TCRalphabeta/CD19-depleted stem cell transplant. The receptors shown here come from a male patient under 18 who had a stem cell transplant for acute lymphoblastic leukemia, so the T cells may come from the graft donor.

This clonotype showed up many times. The chain combines TRBV7-2 with TRBJ1-6, with a tentative D call TRBD1 (6 bases). The CDR3 is 15 residues long. Germline lookup yields CDR1 SGHTA and CDR2 FQGNSA. Trimming pared 2 bases from V and 8 bases from J, leaving 13 bases between. CDR3 sequence: CASSLFAGADSPLHF. The DNA for the CDR3 is TGTGCCAGCAGCTTATTCGCGGGGGCTGATTCACCCCTCCACTTT.

In regard to this clonotype: Possible read error: a much larger clone is one base away. The chain carries TRBV7-2 and TRBJ1-3; possible D gene TRBD1, 6 bases. CDR1 SGHTA and CDR2 FQGNSA come from the germline V gene. Trimming shortened V by 2 bases and J by 7 bases, and 21 bases separated the two germline ends. The CDR3 runs 17 residues. CDR3 residues: CASSLRPRDKGMNTIYF. The CDR3 bases are TGTGCCAGCAGCTTAAGACCTCGGGACAAAGGGATGAACACCATATATTTT.

This clonotype was observed many times. The rearrangement uses TRBV7-9 and TRBJ1-2, with 7 positions matching TRBD1. Losses at the gene ends were 2 bases for V and 1 base for J; bases not matched to a gene: 7. The CDR3 length is 16 residues. The germline V gene has CDR1 SEHNR and CDR2 FQNEAQ (reference sequence). The CDR3 sequence: CASSLSRDSNNYGYTF. The CDR3 coding sequence is TGTGCCAGCAGCTTAAGTAGGGACAGCAATAACTATGGCTACACCTTC.

This clonotype was seen ten or more times. The chain has TRBV20-1 and TRBJ2-7, with D tentatively TRBD1 or TRBD2 (5 bases each). Trimming took 5 bases from V and 0 from J, leaving 11 bases between them. Germline V gene lookup returns CDR1 DFQATT and CDR2 SNEGSKA (reference sequence). The CDR3 is 13 amino acids. Here the CDR3 reads CSAPGPFSYEQYF. DNA for the CDR3: TGCAGTGCTCCGGGACCCTTCTCCTACGAGCAGTACTTC.

To note about this clonotype: A much larger clonotype is one base distant, so this may be a read error. The DNA of the CDR3 is TGTGCCAGCAGCTCCGGTTCTAGAGGGTCCTACGAGCAGTACTTC. The encoded protein is CASSSGSRGSYEQYF. This rearrangement joins TRBV7-1 to TRBJ2-7; a weak D match, TRBD2 (5 bases). TRBV7-1 has ORF status, its function being uncertain. Trimming pared 3 bases from V and 1 base from J, leaving 13 bases between. This CDR3 has 15 residues.

This clonotype was seen many times. The rearrangement uses TRBV15 and TRBJ2-2, with TRBD1 matching over 9 bases. Trimming took 3 bases from V and 5 from J; bases not matched to a gene: 4. CDR1 is LNHNV, CDR2 YYDKDF, per germline (reference sequence). This CDR3 has 15 amino acids. Written as DNA, the CDR3 is TGTGCCACCAGCAGGGACAGGGGAGGGACCGGGGAGCTGTTTTTT. Translating gives CATSRDRGGTGELFF. Full variable domain (rest looked up from reference TRBV15 and TRBJ2-2): DAMVIQNPRYQVTQFGKPVTLSCSQTLNHNVMYWYQQKSSQAPKLLFHYYDKDFNNEADTPDNFQSRRPNTSFCFLDIRSPGLGDTAMYLCATSRDRGGTGELFFGEGSRLTVL.

This clonotype was picked up many times. This chain connects TRBV20-1 to TRBJ2-4, with 16 bases that match TRBD2. The trim removed 4 bases at V and 7 bases at J, leaving 13 bases unmatched. CDR3 length: 18 amino acids. From germline, CDR1 is DFQATT and CDR2 SNEGSKA (reference sequence). This chain's CDR3 is CSATPGGTSGRAGNIQYF. The CDR3 bases are TGCAGTGCTACCCCGGGAGGGACTAGCGGGAGGGCGGGGAACATTCAGTACTTC.

This clonotype was observed many times. This chain uses TRBV4-1 with TRBJ2-7; D unclear. V was trimmed by 8 bases and J by 5 bases, leaving 13 bases between them. Germline V gives CDR1 MGHRA, CDR2 YSYEKL. The length of the CDR3 is 12 residues. CDR3 DNA sequence: TGCGCCAGCCAAGATCTGACCCACGAGCAGTACTTC. Protein: CASQDLTHEQYF.

This chain links TRBV6-5 with TRBJ1-1; D perhaps matches TRBD1 (6 bases). Germline CDR1 MNHEY, CDR2 SVGAGI. The ends were cut back, 2 bases at V and 4 bases at J, with 11 bases in the middle. The CDR3 contains 14 residues. The CDR3 region is CASSYVQGSTEAFF. In nucleotides, the CDR3 is TGTGCCAGCAGTTACGTACAGGGAAGCACTGAAGCTTTCTTT.

At least ten counts were recorded for this clonotype. The CDR3 nucleotides read TGCAGCGTTCATTGGGGGGGGCCGGGACTCAACCTACGAGAGCAGTACTTC. It specifies CSVHWGGPGLNLREQYF. The chain links TRBV29-1 to TRBJ2-7, with D maybe TRBD2 (7 bases). Trimming cost V 5 bases and J 7 bases, with 30 bases left between them. Germline lookup yields CDR1 SQVTM and CDR2 ANQGSEA. CDR3 size: 17 residues.